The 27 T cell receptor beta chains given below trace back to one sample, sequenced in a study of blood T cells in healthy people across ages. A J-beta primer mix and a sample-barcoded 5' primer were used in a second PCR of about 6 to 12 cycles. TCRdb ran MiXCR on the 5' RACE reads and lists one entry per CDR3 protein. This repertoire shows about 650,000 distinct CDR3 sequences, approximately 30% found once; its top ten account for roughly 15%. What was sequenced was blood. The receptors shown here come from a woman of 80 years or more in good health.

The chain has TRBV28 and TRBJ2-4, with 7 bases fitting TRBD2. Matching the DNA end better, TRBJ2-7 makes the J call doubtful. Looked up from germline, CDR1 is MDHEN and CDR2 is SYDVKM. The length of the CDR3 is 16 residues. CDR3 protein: CASITSSGGVGNEQYF. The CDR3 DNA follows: TGTGCCAGCATCACCTCTAGCGGTGGGGTGGGAAACGAGCAGTACTTC.

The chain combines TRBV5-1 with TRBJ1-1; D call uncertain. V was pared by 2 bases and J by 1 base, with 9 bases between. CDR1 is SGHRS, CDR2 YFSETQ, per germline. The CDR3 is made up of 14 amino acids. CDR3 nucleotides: TGCGCCAGCAGCTTCGGCCCCCAGAACACTGAAGCTTTCTTT. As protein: CASSFGPQNTEAFF.

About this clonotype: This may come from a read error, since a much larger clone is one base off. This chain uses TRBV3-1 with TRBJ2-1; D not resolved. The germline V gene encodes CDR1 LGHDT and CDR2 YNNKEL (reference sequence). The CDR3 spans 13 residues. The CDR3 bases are TGTGCCAGCAGCCAAGAAACCTACAATGAGCAGTGCTTC. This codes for CASSQETYNEQCF.

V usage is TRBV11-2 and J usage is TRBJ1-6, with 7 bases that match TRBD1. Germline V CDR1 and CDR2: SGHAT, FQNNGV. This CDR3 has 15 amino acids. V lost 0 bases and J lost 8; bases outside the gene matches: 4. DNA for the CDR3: TGTGCCAGCAGCTTAGAGGCAGGGGGGGATTCACCCCTCCACTTT. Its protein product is CASSLEAGGDSPLHF.

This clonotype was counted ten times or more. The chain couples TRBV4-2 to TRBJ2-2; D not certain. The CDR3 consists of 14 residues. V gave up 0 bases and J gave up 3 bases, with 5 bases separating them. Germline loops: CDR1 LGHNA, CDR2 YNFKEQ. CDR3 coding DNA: TGTGCCAGCAGCCAAGAAGGCCACACCGGGGAGCTGTTTTTT. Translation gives CASSQEGHTGELFF.

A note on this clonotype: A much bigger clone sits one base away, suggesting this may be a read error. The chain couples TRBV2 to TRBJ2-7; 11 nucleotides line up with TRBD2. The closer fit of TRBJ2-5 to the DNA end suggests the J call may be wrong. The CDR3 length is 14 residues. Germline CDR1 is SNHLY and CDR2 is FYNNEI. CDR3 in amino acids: CASRGSGGAETQYF. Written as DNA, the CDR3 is TGTGCCAGCAGGGGTAGCGGGGGGGCGGAGACCCAGTACTTC.

CDR3 sequence reads: CASRNGGGYNEQYF. The CDR3 DNA reads TGTGCCAGCAGAAATGGAGGGGGATACAATGAGCAGTACTTC. V and J are TRBV6-6 and TRBJ2-5; D could derive from TRBD1 or TRBD2 (6 bases each). The germline V and J ends were trimmed by 6 bases and 11 bases, with 22 bases remaining between them. From germline, CDR1 is MNHNY and CDR2 SVGAGI (reference sequence). The CDR3 covers 14 residues.

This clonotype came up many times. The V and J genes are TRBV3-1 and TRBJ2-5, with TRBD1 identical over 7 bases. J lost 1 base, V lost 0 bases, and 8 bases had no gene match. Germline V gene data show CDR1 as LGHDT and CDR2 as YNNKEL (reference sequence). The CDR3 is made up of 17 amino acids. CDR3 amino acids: CASSQDPGTDLQETQYF. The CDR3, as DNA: TGTGCCAGCAGCCAAGATCCCGGGACAGATCTCCAAGAGACCCAGTACTTC.

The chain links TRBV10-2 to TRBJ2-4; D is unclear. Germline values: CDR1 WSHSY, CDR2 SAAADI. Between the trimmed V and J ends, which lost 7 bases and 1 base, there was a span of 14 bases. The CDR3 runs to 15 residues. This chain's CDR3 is CASKLQHSAKNIQYF. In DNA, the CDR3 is TGCGCCAGCAAGTTACAACATTCGGCCAAAAACATTCAGTACTTC.

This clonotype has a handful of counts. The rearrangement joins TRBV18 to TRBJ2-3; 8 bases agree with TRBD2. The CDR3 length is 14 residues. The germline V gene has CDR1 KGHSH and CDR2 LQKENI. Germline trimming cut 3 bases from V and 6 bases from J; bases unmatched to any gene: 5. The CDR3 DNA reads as TGTGCCAGCTCACCCTGGGCGGGGGGTGATACGCAGTATTTT. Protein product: CASSPWAGGDTQYF.

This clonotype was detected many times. CDR3 sequence (DNA): TGCGCCAGCAGCTTGCTAGCGGGGCTGGGGAGTACGCAGTATTTT. As protein: CASSLLAGLGSTQYF. This sequence joins TRBV5-1 and TRBJ2-3; 9 positions match TRBD2. Germline V CDR1 and CDR2: SGHRS, YFSETQ. The CDR3 runs to 15 residues. V gave up 1 base and J gave up 8 bases; unmatched junction bases: 8.

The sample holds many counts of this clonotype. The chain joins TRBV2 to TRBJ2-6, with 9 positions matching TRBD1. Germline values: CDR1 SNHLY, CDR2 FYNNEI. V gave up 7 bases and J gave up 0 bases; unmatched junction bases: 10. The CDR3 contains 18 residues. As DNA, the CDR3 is TGTGCCAGCACTGATTCAGGGACAGGGTTCTCTGGGGCCAACGTCCTGACTTTC. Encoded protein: CASTDSGTGFSGANVLTF. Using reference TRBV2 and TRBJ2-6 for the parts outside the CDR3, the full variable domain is EPEVTQTPSHQVTQMGQEVILRCVPISNHLYFYWYRQILGQKVEFLVSFYNNEISEKSEIFDDQFSVERPDGSNFTLKIRSTKLEDSAMYFCASTDSGTGFSGANVLTFGAGSRLTVL.

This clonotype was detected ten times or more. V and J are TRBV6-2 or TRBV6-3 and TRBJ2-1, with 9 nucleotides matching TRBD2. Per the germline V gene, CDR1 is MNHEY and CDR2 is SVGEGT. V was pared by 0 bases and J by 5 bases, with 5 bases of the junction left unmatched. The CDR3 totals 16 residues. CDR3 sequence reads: CASSYSAGGPNNEQFF. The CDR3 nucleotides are TGTGCCAGCAGTTACTCGGCGGGGGGGCCGAACAATGAGCAGTTCTTC.

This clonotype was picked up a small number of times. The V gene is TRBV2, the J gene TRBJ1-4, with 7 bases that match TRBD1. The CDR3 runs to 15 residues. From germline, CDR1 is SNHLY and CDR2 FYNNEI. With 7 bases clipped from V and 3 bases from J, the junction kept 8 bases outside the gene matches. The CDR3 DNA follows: TGTGCCAGCAACCGTGATGGGACAGCTAATGAAAAACTGTTTTTT. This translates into CASNRDGTANEKLFF.

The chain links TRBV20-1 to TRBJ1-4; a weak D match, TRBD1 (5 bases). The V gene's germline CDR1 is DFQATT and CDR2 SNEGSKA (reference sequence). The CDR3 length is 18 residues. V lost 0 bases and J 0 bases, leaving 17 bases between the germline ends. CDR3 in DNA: TGCAGTGCTAGAGATATTTGGGACGACGTTGCAACTAATGAAAAACTGTTTTTT. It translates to CSARDIWDDVATNEKLFF.

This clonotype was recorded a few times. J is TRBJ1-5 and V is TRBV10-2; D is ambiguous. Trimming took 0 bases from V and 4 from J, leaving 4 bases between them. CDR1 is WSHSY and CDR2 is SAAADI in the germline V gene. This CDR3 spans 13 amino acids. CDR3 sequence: CASSESFNQPQHF. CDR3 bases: TGCGCCAGCAGTGAGTCATTTAATCAGCCCCAGCATTTT.

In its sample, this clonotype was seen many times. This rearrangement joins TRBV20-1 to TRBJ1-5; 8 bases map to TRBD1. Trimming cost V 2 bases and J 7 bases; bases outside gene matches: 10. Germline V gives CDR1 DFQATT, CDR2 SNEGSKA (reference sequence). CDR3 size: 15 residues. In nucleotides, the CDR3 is TGCAGTGCTAGATCACGGACAGGGCTATTGCAGCCCCAGCATTTT. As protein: CSARSRTGLLQPQHF.

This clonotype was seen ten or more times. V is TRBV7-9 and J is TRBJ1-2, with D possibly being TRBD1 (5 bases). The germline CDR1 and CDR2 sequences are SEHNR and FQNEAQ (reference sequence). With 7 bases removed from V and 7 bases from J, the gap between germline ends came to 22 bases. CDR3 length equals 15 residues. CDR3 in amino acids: CASTINGRETGGYTF. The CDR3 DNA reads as TGTGCCAGCACCATAAATGGAAGGGAAACAGGTGGCTACACCTTC.

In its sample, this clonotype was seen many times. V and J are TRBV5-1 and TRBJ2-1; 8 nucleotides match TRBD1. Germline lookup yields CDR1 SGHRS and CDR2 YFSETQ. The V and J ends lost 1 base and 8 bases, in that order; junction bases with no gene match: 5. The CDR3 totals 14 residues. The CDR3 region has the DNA TGCGCCAGCAGCTTGAGGACAGGGTGGGATGAGCAGTTCTTC. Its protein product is CASSLRTGWDEQFF.

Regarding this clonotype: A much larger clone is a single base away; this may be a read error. This chain's CDR3 is CSARGPGEQYF. The DNA for the CDR3 is TGCAGTGCTAGAGGGCCGGGTGAGCAGTACTTC. The rearrangement links TRBV20-1 to TRBJ2-5; no clear D. CDR1 and CDR2 (germline): DFQATT, SNEGSKA (reference sequence). The V end lost 1 base, the J end lost 11 bases, and 11 bases lay between the germline ends. The CDR3 runs to 11 residues.

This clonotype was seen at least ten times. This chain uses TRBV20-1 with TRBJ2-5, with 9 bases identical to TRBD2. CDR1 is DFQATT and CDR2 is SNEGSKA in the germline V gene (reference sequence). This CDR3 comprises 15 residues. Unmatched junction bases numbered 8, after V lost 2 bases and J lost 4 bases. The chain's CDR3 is CSARLHSGGGETQYF. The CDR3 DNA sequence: TGCAGTGCTAGACTGCATAGCGGGGGTGGAGAGACCCAGTACTTC.

The CDR3 here is CASSRDQKEHF. DNA for the CDR3: TGCGCCAGCAGTCGAGACCAGAAGGAGCATTTT. The rearrangement links TRBV23-1 to TRBJ1-5; the D is unclear. TRBV23-1 is an open reading frame whose function is uncertain. CDR3 size: 11 residues. V was clipped by 4 bases and J by 14 bases, with 12 bases between them.

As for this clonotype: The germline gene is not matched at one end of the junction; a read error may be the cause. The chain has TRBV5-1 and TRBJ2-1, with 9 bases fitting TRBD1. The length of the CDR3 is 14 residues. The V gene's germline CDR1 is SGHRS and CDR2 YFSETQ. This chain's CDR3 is CTSSRDRVSDEQFF. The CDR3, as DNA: TGCACCAGCAGCAGGGACAGGGTGAGTGATGAGCAGTTCTTC.

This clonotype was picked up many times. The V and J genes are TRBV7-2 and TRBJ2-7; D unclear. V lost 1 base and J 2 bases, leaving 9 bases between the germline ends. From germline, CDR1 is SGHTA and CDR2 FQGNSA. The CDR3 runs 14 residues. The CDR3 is CASSLDTLTYEQYF. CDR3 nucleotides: TGTGCCAGCAGCTTAGACACTTTGACCTACGAGCAGTACTTC. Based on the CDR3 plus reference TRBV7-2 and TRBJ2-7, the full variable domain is GAGVSQSPSNKVTEKGKDVELRCDPISGHTALYWYRQSLGQGLEFLIYFQGNSAPDKSGLPSDRFSAERTGGSVSTLTIQRTQQEDSAVYLCASSLDTLTYEQYFGPGTRLTVT.

CDR3 in DNA: TGTGCCAGCAGCCGGGACACCTCGGGAAACACCGGGGAGCTGTTTTTT. Protein sequence: CASSRDTSGNTGELFF. The rearrangement links TRBV7-8 to TRBJ2-2, with a possible D match to TRBD1 (6 bases). V lost 5 bases and J lost 2, with 15 bases in between. The CDR3 is 16 residues long. Per germline, CDR1 SGHVS and CDR2 FQNEAQ.

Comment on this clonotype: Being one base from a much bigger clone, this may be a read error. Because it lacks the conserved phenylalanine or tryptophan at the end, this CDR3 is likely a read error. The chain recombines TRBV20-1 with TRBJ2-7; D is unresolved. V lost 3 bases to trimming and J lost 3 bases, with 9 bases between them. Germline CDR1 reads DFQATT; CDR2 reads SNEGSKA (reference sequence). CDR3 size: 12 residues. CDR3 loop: CSASAPRYEQYC. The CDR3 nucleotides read TGCAGTGCTAGTGCGCCCCGCTACGAGCAGTACTGC.

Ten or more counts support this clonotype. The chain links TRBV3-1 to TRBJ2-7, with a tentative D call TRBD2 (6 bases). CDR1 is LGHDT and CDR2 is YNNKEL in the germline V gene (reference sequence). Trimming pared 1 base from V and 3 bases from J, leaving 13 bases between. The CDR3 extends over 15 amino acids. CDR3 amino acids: CASSQGAGGVYEQYF. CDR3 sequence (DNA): TGTGCCAGCAGCCAAGGGGCCGGAGGGGTCTACGAGCAGTACTTC.